This T cell receptor (beta chain) appears in the sequencing data of a study of post-analysis software for immune sequencing data. Study-level points and caveats: There were about five TRBV segments more frequent in patients than controls, and TRBV5-6, TRBV5-1 and TRBV20-1 were among them.

TCR beta libraries were prepared from cDNA with unique molecular identifiers. TCRdb ran MiXCR on the PCR reads and lists one entry per CDR3 protein. Of approximately 660,000 distinct CDR3 sequences in the sample, approximately 60% were seen once. The CDR3 is 14 residues long. V gave up 5 bases and J gave up 0 bases, with 9 bases separating them. Germline values: CDR1 KGHDR, CDR2 SFDVKD. Turning to this clonotype: No antigen is known for it.

Sequencing was performed on blood. This chain uses TRBV24-1 with TRBJ2-5; D gene uncertain. The sequence was collected from a girl aged 2 to 9 with multiple sclerosis. The CDR3 DNA reads TGTGCCACCAGTGCAATTGGCGACCAAGAGACCCAGTACTTC. As protein: CATSAIGDQETQYF.